Each of the 14 T cell receptor beta chains below was sequenced from the same sample in a study of blood T cell repertoires in COVID-19. Sequencing used immunoSEQ multiplex PCR; TCRdb keeps in-frame clones, though not all of them. The sample holds roughly 310,000 clones; roughly 90% are singletons and the top ten take more than 3%. The specimen was peripheral blood. These receptors were collected from a woman aged 50 to 60 with active or convalescent COVID-19.

CDR3 sequence (DNA): TGTGCCAGCAGCGCAAGACAGGGAACCCACGAGCAGTACTTC. Translated: CASSARQGTHEQYF. The J gene is TRBJ2-7, the V gene TRBV7-8; 7 bases agree with TRBD1. The germline V gene encodes CDR1 SGHVS and CDR2 FQNEAQ. The V gene end was trimmed by 5 bases and the J gene end by 5 bases; junction bases not matched to a gene: 9. This CDR3 region has 14 residues.

This CDR3 is CASRGGQGSHLDEQFF. CDR3 coding DNA: TGTGCCAGCAGGGGGGGACAGGGGTCACATTTGGATGAGCAGTTCTTC. The V gene is TRBV5-5, the J gene TRBJ2-1; TRBD1 agrees at 10 bases. Germline V gene sequence: CDR1 SGHKS, CDR2 YYEKEE (reference sequence). The CDR3 is 16 residues long. After removal of 5 bases from V and 8 bases from J, the junction contained 13 bases not matched to a gene.

This clone was detected a few times. The chain employs TRBV28 and TRBJ1-2; D unclear. This CDR3 comprises 12 residues. Trimming removed 2 bases at V and 4 bases at J, with 5 bases between. Per the germline V gene, CDR1 is MDHEN and CDR2 is SYDVKM. Here the CDR3 DNA reads TGTGCCAGCAGTTTAAACATCTATGGCTACACCTTC. Protein: CASSLNIYGYTF.

The chain employs TRBV5-1 and TRBJ1-4, with D perhaps matching TRBD1 (5 bases). Looked up from germline, CDR1 is SGHRS and CDR2 is YFSETQ. The CDR3 contains 13 residues. V was cut by 0 bases and J by 7 bases, with 7 bases left in between. As DNA, the CDR3 is TGCGCCAGCAGCTTGGCAGGGCCTGAAAAACTGTTTTTT. This translates into CASSLAGPEKLFF.

CDR3 sequence (DNA): TGTGCCAGCAGTTTATTCTGGGCCGGGGGAGAGCCCCAGCATTTT. Protein product: CASSLFWAGGEPQHF. This sequence joins TRBV28 and TRBJ1-5; D may be TRBD1 (5 bases). V lost 1 base and J 8 bases, leaving 15 bases between the germline ends. The CDR3 sequence is 15 residues long. Germline assignment: CDR1 MDHEN and CDR2 SYDVKM.

The rearrangement links TRBV12-5 to TRBJ2-7, with D hard to call. The CDR3 covers 15 residues. Between the trimmed V and J ends, which lost 5 bases and 4 bases, there was a span of 18 bases. CDR1 and CDR2 from the germline V gene are LGHNT and FRNRAP. The CDR3 DNA reads as TGTGCTAGTGGTCCCCTAATCGCCCCCTTATACGAGCAGTACTTC. This sequence encodes CASGPLIAPLYEQYF.

For this clone: The same CDR3 can be traced to other DNA sequences in this sample. The rearrangement links TRBV5-1 to TRBJ1-1; no reliable D call. V was shortened by 0 bases and J by 1 base, with 7 bases between the two germline ends. In germline, CDR1 is SGHRS, CDR2 YFSETQ. The CDR3 covers 14 residues. The CDR3 DNA follows: TGCGCCAGCAGCTTGGACCGAGGGAACACTGAAGCTTTCTTT. Amino acid sequence: CASSLDRGNTEAFF.

The chain joins TRBV7-8 to TRBJ1-1, with a weak D call TRBD1 (6 bases). There are 12 residues in the CDR3. Trimming stripped 10 bases from V and 4 bases from J, with 13 bases between. Germline CDR1 reads SGHVS; CDR2 reads FQNEAQ. CDR3 sequence reads: CATRLGGTEAFF. CDR3 nucleotide sequence: TGTGCCACCCGATTAGGGGGCACTGAAGCTTTCTTT. The variable domain in full, with the rest retrieved from reference TRBV7-8 and TRBJ1-1, is GAGVSQSPRYKVAKRGQDVALRCDPISGHVSLFWYQQALGQGPEFLTYFQNEAQLDKSGLPSDRFFAERPEGSVSTLKIQRTQQEDSAVYLCATRLGGTEAFFGQGTRLTVV.

The V gene is TRBV6-6, the J gene TRBJ2-2; D remains unclear. This CDR3 is 13 amino acids long. Looked up from germline, CDR1 is MNHNY and CDR2 is SVGAGI (reference sequence). V lost 0 bases to trimming and J lost 7 bases, with 6 bases between them. CDR3 region: CASSYSADGELFF. CDR3 nucleotides: TGTGCCAGCAGTTACTCCGCAGACGGGGAGCTGTTTTTT.

V is TRBV29-1 and J is TRBJ2-7; 8 bases match TRBD2. The CDR3 covers 13 residues. CDR1 is SQVTM and CDR2 is ANQGSEA in the germline V gene. V trimming: 6 bases; J trimming: 3 bases; junction bases outside the gene matches: 7. The CDR3 here is CSVETAGDYEQYF. Written as DNA, the CDR3 is TGCAGCGTCGAGACAGCGGGAGACTACGAGCAGTACTTC.

The gene calls are TRBV6-5 and TRBJ2-3, with TRBD2 as a possible D gene (6 bases). The CDR3 has 15 amino acids. Germline-derived CDR1 and CDR2 are MNHEY and SVGAGI. V lost 4 bases to trimming and J lost 9 bases, with 20 bases between them. The CDR3 here is CASSSSGASAGTQYF. The CDR3 DNA reads TGTGCCAGCAGTTCAAGTGGTGCTAGCGCAGGAACGCAGTATTTT.

This rearrangement joins TRBV6-5 to TRBJ1-2; perhaps TRBD1 as D (6 bases). This CDR3 spans 16 amino acids. Trimming pared 2 bases from V and 1 base from J, leaving 14 bases between. In germline, CDR1 is MNHEY, CDR2 SVGAGI. CDR3 loop: CASSYRRGASNYGYTF. The CDR3 DNA sequence: TGTGCCAGCAGTTACCGTCGGGGGGCGAGTAACTATGGCTACACCTTC.

This sequence joins TRBV3-1 (or the pseudogene TRBV3-2) and TRBJ1-5, with a weak D call TRBD1 (6 bases). The germline V and J ends were trimmed by 0 bases and 0 bases, with 15 bases remaining between them. The CDR3 runs to 18 residues. In germline, CDR1 is LGHDT, CDR2 YNNKEL (reference sequence). This chain's CDR3 is CASSQEVFAGDSNQPQHF. CDR3 nucleotide sequence: TGTGCCAGCAGCCAAGAAGTTTTTGCAGGGGATAGCAATCAGCCCCAGCATTTT.

This clone was found once. The V call is TRBV9, the J call TRBJ1-1; unclear D gene. V was shortened by 0 bases and J by 3 bases, with 15 bases between the two germline ends. Germline V gene lookup returns CDR1 SGDLS and CDR2 YYNGEE. CDR3 length: 16 amino acids. DNA of the CDR3: TGTGCCAGCAGCGTAGCCCCACCCGGGAGAGACACTGAAGCTTTCTTT. It is translated as CASSVAPPGRDTEAFF.